This T cell receptor beta chain emerged from a study of OX40 agonist ivuxolimab in advanced cancers. For the study at large: Participants averaged approximately 65 years of age (range roughly 23 to 90) and were roughly 83% male. Earlier anti-PD-1, anti-PD-L1 or anti-CTLA-4 therapy was permitted; roughly 42% had received some.

The study, taken as a whole, reports: Clonal expansion from baseline to week 6 occurred in both CD4+ and CD8+ T cells. More expanded clones were found, on average, in CD8+ than in CD4+ T cells.

Some clones are missing from TCRdb's copy, which holds only in-frame ones; the method was immunoSEQ multiplex PCR. Among approximately 35,000 clones listed, approximately 79% were seen once. A remark on this clone: Its target is not known.

This CDR3 is built from 14 residues. The V gene's germline CDR1 is MNHEY and CDR2 SMNVEV (reference sequence). The V gene lost 0 bases and the J gene lost 8 bases, with 13 bases spanning the gap. The sample in question was CD4+ or CD8+ T cells sorted from blood, obtained in a trial of the OX40 agonist ivuxolimab. The chain is built from TRBV27 and TRBJ1-2; D not resolved. The sequence was collected from an adult with an advanced solid tumor such as melanoma, head and neck, liver or kidney cancer. The CDR3 region has the DNA TGTGCCAGCAGTTTATCCGGGTCGAAGTCGGGCTACACCTTC. It yields the protein CASSLSGSKSGYTF.